This T cell receptor (beta chain) was documented in a study of cytomegalovirus exposure and HLA in healthy donors (TCRdb year 2017). For the wider study: An earlier analysis of under 600 of the donors reported 250 to 350 Gb of sequence data and more than 90 million unique TCR beta sequences from about 180 million T cells. In the later analysis, no new phenotypic data were used to find candidate immune exposures; instead, reliance was placed on TCR beta sequences and their occurrence across donors. To predict cytomegalovirus infection status, the study brought together high-throughput TCR immunosequencing, statistical association of individual TCRs with disease status, and machine learning. The number of typed donors differed by locus: roughly 629-630 for A, B, C, DRB1 and DQB1; approximately 540 for DQA1; 606 for DPA1; and 400 to 480 for DPB1. Along with the approximately 650-subject first cohort, a separate validation cohort of roughly 110 different subjects was used. Alongside the repertoire data, information on donor age, sex, ethnicity and CMV serostatus was compiled. The study aimed to test whether cataloging public T cell receptors could reveal signatures of past pathogen exposure. The genetic ancestry cluster associated with self-reported Caucasian donors included 81% of the 300 to 400 genotyped donors. A later analysis re-examined previously published TCR beta repertoires from more than 550 donors and added high-resolution HLA genotyping to investigate patterns of TCR occurrence. A handful of DR-DQ haplotypes were handled as single units for association and clustering because linkage in the cohort was strong. An earlier analysis of 587 of the donors used high-throughput TCR beta sequencing to judge whether each TCR beta V gene segment behaved as functional or pseudogenic. An early release covering some 640 HLA-typed donors comprised about 290 gigabases of sequencing data and approximately 80 million unique TCR sequences. In a later genetic analysis, genome-wide SNP genotypes for 398 of the 666 donors were used, and that subset was treated as a discovery cohort. All discovery cohort repertoires had been generated on a single sequencing platform. On average, around 200,000 unique TCR beta nucleotide sequences were sequenced per donor among 398 genotyped donors of the cohort, with approximately 18% of those sequences being non-productive. HLA typing covered class I and class II loci at four-digit resolution. The study used immunosequencing to profile the T cell repertoires of hundreds of subjects and linked those repertoires to cytomegalovirus serostatus.

The cohort was made up of hundreds of healthy bone marrow donors. All cohort members were sampled while nominally healthy, although unrecorded immune exposures were likely present. The donor tested CMV seropositive, placing the donor among the 250 to 350 seropositive members of the cohort. A peripheral blood sample was provided by each donor, and peripheral blood mononuclear cells were used for TCR beta sequencing. Genomic DNA extraction from the blood cell samples was performed with the Qiagen DNeasy Blood Extraction Kit. Trimming takes 10 bases off V and 1 base off J; junction bases not matched to a gene: 9. According to the germline V gene (reference sequence), CDR1 reads MNHEY and CDR2 reads SMNVEV. Measured from the cysteine to the phenylalanine, the CDR3 is 14 residues long. The retained sequence is limited to the CDR3, 42 bases, with the frame set at the first base. This clone was seen a single time. This receptor's antigen is unknown. It has no much larger one-base neighbor in the sample; base qualities were not kept.

The library was built by means of the immunoSEQ multiplex PCR assay. A mixture of 60 forward primers for TCR Vbeta segments and 13 reverse primers for TCR Jbeta segments was used in the multiplex PCR. The CDR3 region of rearranged TCR beta genes was amplified from genomic DNA with a multiplex PCR assay. Amplified TCR beta libraries were sequenced as 87-base-pair reads on the Illumina HiSeq System. The paper's processing steps were these. Across the 666 repertoires, a later analysis counted tens of millions of unique TCR beta chains, approximately 10 million of which were shared by at least two donors. Raw reads were error-corrected and collapsed into unique sequences by a nearest-neighbor algorithm in which closely related sequences were merged to remove PCR and sequencing errors. To assign V, D and J gene segments, CDR3 sequences were aligned to IMGT reference sequences. Each retained sequence needed at least a six-nucleotide match to both a V gene segment and a J gene segment. A rearrangement counted as productive if the CDR3 had no stop codons and remained in frame with V and J, and every other rearrangement counted as non-productive. Following IMGT convention, CDR3 was defined as the stretch from the second conserved V-encoded cysteine up to the conserved J-encoded phenylalanine. Sequences without an unambiguous match to a single V gene segment were excluded from the earlier analysis of 450 to 750 of the donors. In an earlier analysis of 587 of the donors, V segments were called functional above 56.7% productive rearrangements and were called segregating when the between-donor standard deviation exceeded 5%. A statistical classification framework was built for diagnosing cytomegalovirus status from the catalog of TCR beta chain sequences. V and J gene assignment, in a later analysis, came from comparing TCR nucleotide sequences with IMGT/GENE-DB human TR gene sequences. The TCRdist pipeline was used in a later analysis to assign CDR3 sequences and most-parsimonious VDJ recombination scenarios. In a later analysis, every TCR beta chain was defined by the combination of its CDR3 amino acid sequence and its V-gene family, and reads without a unique V-gene family were dropped. In a later analysis, around 650 highly shared, low-generation-probability nucleotide sequences were removed to address suspected cross-contamination and a sequencing artifact. In a later analysis, a clonal expansion index was calculated for each public chain from normalized within-repertoire ranks of inferred template counts. In a later analysis, generation probabilities were computed using a VDJ recombination model fitted to out-of-frame rearrangements, and the results were checked against IGoR. In a later analysis, TCR-TCR, TCR-HLA and TCR-CMV co-occurrence was scored with hypergeometric tests, and a repertoire-size bias correction was applied to TCR pairs. False discovery rates were estimated in a later analysis by permuting HLA or CMV assignments 20 times. In a later analysis, co-occurring TCRs were grouped using DBSCAN, with TCRdist sequence similarity added in when clustering inside HLA-allele-positive subsets. For co-occurrence clustering, repertoires with fewer than 30,000 or more than 120,000 public chains were excluded, along with 5 or 6 repertoires with anomalous nucleotide sharing. The immuneACCESS repertoire file appears here via TCRdb, limited to in-frame rearrangements. These files lack a portion of the clones; in checked studies, under half of the deficit traces to unresolved V genes, and the cause of the others is not known. That table furnishes V, J and clone size, whereas the DNA furnished D and trimming. For this sample there are 50,000 or so clones; over 75% appear just once. The ten largest clones add up to about 2.5% of the sample.

Broad study findings and their caveats: It was suggested by the authors that the approach could potentially be generalized to other disease states and immunological phenotypes. A further reported finding was that TCR beta sequences accurately predicted the HLA-A and HLA-B alleles for most subjects in the first cohort. A cluster of highly shared sequence variants was judged likely to be a technical artifact of the sequencing pipeline. For the cohort, immune exposure information was limited to CMV serostatus. A later genetic analysis associated a missense DCLRE1C variant with V-gene and J-gene trimming of TCR beta chains, and an independent cohort replicated the association. Compared with equally common non-associated chains, HLA-associated TCR beta chains in a later analysis were more clonally expanded and had lower generation probabilities. Roughly uniform sequencing depth across donors was assumed in presence/absence analyses, although this assumption may not hold. Across donors, most TCR sequences were observed very rarely, whereas some public TCRs were present in many individuals. Because some donors lacked HLA typing at each locus, the association tests relied only on the typed subset. In an earlier analysis of some 500 of the donors, most TCR beta V segments were observed in productive rearrangements about 90% or about 30% of the time, broadly matching IMGT annotations. The classifier was reported to diagnose cytomegalovirus status with high specificity and sensitivity in both the original and validation cohorts. The 87-base-pair reads could not distinguish some IMGT-functional V segments, including TRBV6-2 and TRBV6-3, so those segments were excluded. In a later analysis, most CMV-associated TCR beta chains were found to appear HLA-restricted, with HLA associations seemingly driven largely by CMV exposure. Seventeen rarely observed V segments, including chromosome 9 orphons, were excluded from the earlier analysis of some 590 of the donors because counts were too low. Strong co-occurrence of HLA alleles, especially DR and DQ, made assigning TCR associations to individual alleles difficult. In a later analysis, several top co-occurrence clusters were reported to appear linked to parvovirus B19, influenza, CMV and Epstein-Barr virus. Correlated functional status among segregating V segments might reflect linkage disequilibrium, but an unknown experimental factor could not be ruled out. In this cohort, only TCR beta chains were sequenced, and detectable features were limited by the absence of alpha or paired-chain data. In vitro tests confirmed that a few of the cytomegalovirus-associated TCR beta chains recognize cytomegalovirus antigens. According to a later analysis, TCR association rates differed among HLA loci, with DRB1 alleles showing the most associated TCRs and HLA-C alleles showing the fewest. Specific HLA alleles were associated with 15,000 to 20,000 TCR beta sequences at a false discovery rate of 0.05 in a later analysis. Compared with the roughly 670-donor mean, donors in an Asian-associated ancestry cluster had fewer N-insertions in productive TCRs, according to a later genetic analysis. A total of about 150 TCR beta chains were listed by the study as associated with cytomegalovirus.

The sample consisted of PBMCs. The receptor's source is a boy aged 5-17 years in good health and CMV-seropositive. Recombination connected TRBV27 to TRBJ1-2, and 7 junctional nucleotides match TRBD1. The DNA is TGTGCCACCCTGGGGACAGATATTAACTATGGCTACACCTTC. It codes for CATLGTDINYGYTF.